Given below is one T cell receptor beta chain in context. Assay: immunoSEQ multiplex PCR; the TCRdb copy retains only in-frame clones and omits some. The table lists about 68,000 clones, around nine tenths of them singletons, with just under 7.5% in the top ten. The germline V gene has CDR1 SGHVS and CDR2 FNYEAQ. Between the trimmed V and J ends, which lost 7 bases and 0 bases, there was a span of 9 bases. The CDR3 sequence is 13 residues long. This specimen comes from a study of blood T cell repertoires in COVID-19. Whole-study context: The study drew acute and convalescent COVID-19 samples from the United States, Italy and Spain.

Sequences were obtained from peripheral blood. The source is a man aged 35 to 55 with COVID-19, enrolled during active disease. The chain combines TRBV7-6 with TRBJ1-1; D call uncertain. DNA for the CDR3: TGTGCCAGCACTAGCTCAATGAACACTGAAGCTTTCTTT. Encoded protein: CASTSSMNTEAFF.